These T cell receptor beta chains were read from a single sample in a study of T cells in narcolepsy. Sequencing was performed with immunoSEQ multiplex PCR; in TCRdb, only in-frame clones are kept and a portion is missing. The sample carries roughly 22,000 clones, less than 70% recorded once. The sequenced material came from memory (CD45RA-) CD4+ T cells from blood. Receptors were obtained from a human donor in good health. Both conserved end residues are part of each CDR3. A D gene is named only where the DNA matches it firmly. Rows give clone size only sometimes, using once, few, many, or a class for an expanded clone.

>-|15|-|TRBV5-1|TRBJ2-7
CASSLALRGTDEQYF
TGCGCCAGCAGCTTGGCCTTGAGGGGAACTGACGAGCAGTACTTC
>-|15|-|TRBV4-1|TRBJ2-3
CASSQERTATDTQYF
TGCGCCAGCAGCCAAGAACGGACCGCCACAGATACGCAGTATTTT
>few|14|TRBD2|TRBV2|TRBJ2-5
CASAGGMYQETQYF
TGTGCCAGCGCGGGGGGGATGTACCAAGAGACCCAGTACTTC
>-|12|TRBD2|TRBV6-6|TRBJ2-7
CATGGWVGEQYF
TGTGCCACGGGGGGGTGGGTAGGAGAGCAGTACTTC
>-|15|TRBD1|TRBV28|TRBJ1-6
CASSLSDRVGSPLHF
TGTGCCAGCAGTTTATCGGACAGGGTCGGTTCACCCCTCCACTTT
>few|13|-|TRBV2|TRBJ2-7
CASSVRRAYEQYF
TGTGCCAGCAGTGTGCGCAGGGCCTACGAGCAGTACTTC
>-|13|-|TRBV30|TRBJ2-1
CAWSVQPGAEQFF
TGTGCCTGGAGTGTACAACCCGGAGCGGAGCAGTTCTTC
>few|17|-|TRBV10-3|TRBJ2-7
CAISEPRQARSSYEQYF
TGTGCCATCAGTGAGCCCAGACAGGCCCGGTCCTCCTACGAGCAGTACTTC
>-|15|-|TRBV6-6|TRBJ1-2
CASRETGRGADGYTF
TGTGCCAGCAGAGAAACGGGTAGGGGGGCAGATGGCTACACCTTC
>-|19|TRBD1|TRBV23-1|TRBJ2-7
CASSQISKTAGQGAYEQYF
TGCGCCAGCAGTCAAATCTCAAAGACCGCTGGACAGGGGGCTTACGAGCAGTACTTC
>-|15|TRBD1|TRBV7-9|TRBJ2-5
CASSFPGQGEQTQYF
TGTGCCAGCAGCTTCCCGGGACAGGGGGAACAGACCCAGTACTTC
>few|14|-|TRBV5-1|TRBJ2-7
CASSLDALTYEQYF
TGCGCCAGCAGCTTGGACGCCCTCACCTACGAGCAGTACTTC
>-|16|-|TRBV28|TRBJ1-2
CASRPHGAATGGGYTF
TGTGCCAGCAGGCCTCACGGGGCCGCGACAGGAGGTGGCTACACCTTC
>-|16|TRBD1|TRBV5-6|TRBJ1-2
CASSPVRTGSAYGYTF
TGTGCCAGCAGCCCCGTTCGGACAGGGTCGGCCTATGGCTACACCTTC
>-|12|-|TRBV19|TRBJ2-5
CASSPNMTTQYF
TGTGCCAGTAGTCCAAATATGACGACCCAGTACTTC
>few|13|-|TRBV30|TRBJ1-2
CAWSDRARRGYTF
TGTGCCTGGAGTGACAGGGCGCGGAGGGGCTACACCTTC
>few|15|-|TRBV7-2|TRBJ1-2
CASSLEWGPYYGYTF
TGTGCCAGCAGCTTAGAATGGGGACCCTACTATGGCTACACCTTC
>-|16|-|TRBV4-1|TRBJ2-1
CASSQVDLLIYNEQFF
TGCGCCAGCAGCCAAGTAGATTTGTTGATCTACAATGAGCAGTTCTTC